The rows below give T cell receptor beta chains drawn from one sample of a study of cytomegalovirus exposure and HLA in healthy donors. Libraries were prepared by immunoSEQ multiplex PCR; TCRdb keeps only in-frame clonotypes and omits some of them. Here the sample spans 100,000 to 150,000 clones, roughly 80% being singletons. Sequenced material: PBMCs. Every receptor here comes from a middle-aged woman in good health and CMV-seronegative. The CDR3 runs from the conserved cysteine through the conserved F or W. The order of the fields is clone size, V gene, J gene, D gene, CDR3 protein, CDR3 DNA. A D gene is named only where the DNA matches it firmly. Only some rows state a clone size, as once, few, many or a class for expanded clones.

clone size: .
V gene: TRBV6-1
J gene: TRBJ2-7
D gene: TRBD1
CDR3 protein: CASSGTGGMNEQYF
CDR3 DNA: TGTGCCAGCTCCGGGACAGGGGGCATGAACGAGCAGTACTTC

clone size: .
V gene: TRBV18
J gene: TRBJ2-7
D gene: TRBD2
CDR3 protein: CASSPQRDSEQYF
CDR3 DNA: TGTGCCAGCTCACCACAGCGGGATTCCGAGCAGTACTTC

clone size: .
V gene: TRBV7-9
J gene: TRBJ2-5
D gene: TRBD2
CDR3 protein: CASSSDGTSVETQYF
CDR3 DNA: TGTGCCAGCAGCTCGGACGGGACTAGCGTAGAGACCCAGTACTTC

clone size: .
V gene: TRBV18
J gene: TRBJ2-7
D gene: TRBD1
CDR3 protein: CASSTGTGDYEQYF
CDR3 DNA: TGTGCCAGCTCTACCGGGACAGGGGACTACGAGCAGTACTTC

clone size: .
V gene: TRBV10-3
J gene: TRBJ2-1
D gene: TRBD1
CDR3 protein: CASSDLAGTGFSEQFF
CDR3 DNA: TGTGCCAGCAGTGACTTAGCCGGGACAGGGTTCTCTGAGCAGTTCTTC

clone size: .
V gene: TRBV19
J gene: TRBJ1-5
D gene: .
CDR3 protein: CASSGGHSNQPQHF
CDR3 DNA: TGTGCCAGTAGTGGGGGACATAGCAATCAGCCCCAGCATTTT

clone size: once
V gene: TRBV7-9
J gene: TRBJ2-7
D gene: .
CDR3 protein: CASSDGPLRSYEQYF
CDR3 DNA: TGTGCCAGCAGCGACGGCCCTTTGAGGAGCTACGAGCAGTACTTC

clone size: few
V gene: TRBV27
J gene: TRBJ2-1
D gene: .
CDR3 protein: CASSLLVIGGSGNEQFF
CDR3 DNA: TGTGCCAGCAGTTTATTGGTTATTGGGGGCTCGGGCAATGAGCAGTTCTTC

clone size: .
V gene: TRBV9
J gene: TRBJ2-1
D gene: TRBD2
CDR3 protein: CASSVGPAGGNNEQFF
CDR3 DNA: TGTGCCAGCAGCGTAGGTCCAGCGGGAGGGAACAATGAGCAGTTCTTC

clone size: .
V gene: TRBV7-9
J gene: TRBJ2-3
D gene: TRBD2
CDR3 protein: CASRPGGTDTQYF
CDR3 DNA: TGTGCCAGCAGACCGGGGGGGACAGATACGCAGTATTTT

clone size: .
V gene: TRBV5-6
J gene: TRBJ1-1
D gene: TRBD1
CDR3 protein: CASSQTGVVLSTEAFF
CDR3 DNA: TGTGCCAGCAGCCAGACAGGGGTGGTGTTGAGCACTGAAGCTTTCTTT

clone size: few
V gene: TRBV7-7
J gene: TRBJ2-7
D gene: .
CDR3 protein: CASSLGRNYEQYF
CDR3 DNA: TGTGCTAGCAGCTTGGGCAGAAACTACGAGCAGTACTTC

clone size: few
V gene: TRBV19
J gene: TRBJ2-1
D gene: TRBD2
CDR3 protein: CASSIEAGIYNEQFF
CDR3 DNA: TGTGCCAGTAGTATAGAAGCGGGGATCTACAATGAGCAGTTCTTC

clone size: .
V gene: TRBV19
J gene: TRBJ1-1
D gene: .
CDR3 protein: CASISLFMNTEAFF
CDR3 DNA: TGTGCCAGTATTTCACTTTTCATGAACACTGAAGCTTTCTTT

clone size: .
V gene: TRBV7-9
J gene: TRBJ2-3
D gene: .
CDR3 protein: CASSQSTDTQYF
CDR3 DNA: TGTGCCAGCAGCCAATCCACAGATACGCAGTATTTT

clone size: .
V gene: TRBV10-3
J gene: TRBJ1-1
D gene: TRBD1
CDR3 protein: CAIRDRVRNTEAFF
CDR3 DNA: TGTGCCATCAGGGACAGGGTGAGGAACACTGAAGCTTTCTTT

clone size: few
V gene: TRBV4-1
J gene: TRBJ2-2
D gene: .
CDR3 protein: CASSQWTANTGELFF
CDR3 DNA: TGCGCCAGCAGTCAATGGACAGCGAACACCGGGGAGCTGTTTTTT

clone size: .
V gene: TRBV7-9
J gene: TRBJ2-7
D gene: .
CDR3 protein: CASSLISRKTNEQYF
CDR3 DNA: TGTGCCAGCAGCTTAATCTCTAGAAAGACTAACGAGCAGTACTTC

clone size: few
V gene: TRBV5-1
J gene: TRBJ2-3
D gene: TRBD2
CDR3 protein: CASRQGLAGVDTQYF
CDR3 DNA: TGCGCCAGCAGACAAGGACTAGCGGGAGTAGATACGCAGTATTTT

clone size: .
V gene: TRBV11-2
J gene: TRBJ2-1
D gene: TRBD2
CDR3 protein: CASSLAQAGGNEQFF
CDR3 DNA: TGTGCCAGCAGCTTAGCGCAGGCGGGGGGCAATGAGCAGTTCTTC

clone size: .
V gene: TRBV10-3
J gene: TRBJ1-2
D gene: .
CDR3 protein: CAISAVTGYGYTF
CDR3 DNA: TGTGCCATCAGTGCAGTTACAGGGTATGGCTACACCTTC

clone size: .
V gene: TRBV7-8
J gene: TRBJ1-1
D gene: .
CDR3 protein: CASSLGLGHRNTEAFF
CDR3 DNA: TGTGCCAGCAGCTTGGGATTAGGACATCGCAACACTGAAGCTTTCTTT

clone size: .
V gene: TRBV7-2
J gene: TRBJ1-3
D gene: .
CDR3 protein: CASSYFEARSGNTIYF
CDR3 DNA: TGTGCCAGCAGCTATTTCGAGGCGAGGTCTGGAAACACCATATATTTT

clone size: .
V gene: TRBV6-1
J gene: TRBJ1-6
D gene: .
CDR3 protein: CASVRQDNGDSPLHF
CDR3 DNA: TGTGCCAGCGTACGACAGGATAACGGAGATTCACCCCTCCACTTT

clone size: few
V gene: TRBV12-1
J gene: TRBJ2-1
D gene: .
CDR3 protein: CASSPPPGSDEQFF
CDR3 DNA: TGTGCCAGCAGCCCCCCGCCCGGGAGTGATGAGCAGTTCTTC

clone size: .
V gene: TRBV30
J gene: TRBJ1-2
D gene: .
CDR3 protein: CALNRAASYGYTF
CDR3 DNA: TGTGCCCTCAACAGGGCAGCTAGCTATGGCTACACCTTC

clone size: .
V gene: TRBV18
J gene: TRBJ2-4
D gene: TRBD1
CDR3 protein: CASSPKGADIQYF
CDR3 DNA: TGTGCCAGCTCACCAAAGGGGGCGGACATTCAGTACTTC

clone size: .
V gene: TRBV9
J gene: TRBJ2-3
D gene: TRBD2
CDR3 protein: CASSPRLAVSTDTQYF
CDR3 DNA: TGTGCCAGCAGCCCCCGGCTAGCGGTTAGCACAGATACGCAGTATTTT

clone size: .
V gene: TRBV4-3
J gene: TRBJ2-3
D gene: TRBD2
CDR3 protein: CASSQELRAGVADTQYF
CDR3 DNA: TGCGCCAGCAGCCAAGAACTGAGAGCGGGAGTGGCAGATACGCAGTATTTT

clone size: few
V gene: TRBV10-3
J gene: TRBJ1-1
D gene: TRBD1
CDR3 protein: CAISTGQGRNTEAFF
CDR3 DNA: TGTGCCATCAGTACCGGACAGGGAAGGAACACTGAAGCTTTCTTT

clone size: .
V gene: TRBV14
J gene: TRBJ2-5
D gene: .
CDR3 protein: CASSQYLSLETQYF
CDR3 DNA: TGTGCCAGCAGCCAATATTTAAGCCTGGAGACCCAGTACTTC

clone size: .
V gene: TRBV6-1
J gene: TRBJ2-6
D gene: TRBD1
CDR3 protein: CASSADRAGANVLTF
CDR3 DNA: TGTGCCAGCAGTGCAGACAGGGCTGGGGCCAACGTCCTGACTTTC

clone size: .
V gene: TRBV18
J gene: TRBJ1-3
D gene: .
CDR3 protein: CASSLLEPAGGQGGNTIYF
CDR3 DNA: TGTGCCAGCTCACTACTCGAACCCGCAGGTGGCCAGGGGGGAAACACCATATATTTT

clone size: .
V gene: TRBV5-1
J gene: TRBJ2-3
D gene: .
CDR3 protein: CASSSLEYTDTQYF
CDR3 DNA: TGCGCCAGCAGCTCGCTAGAGTATACAGATACGCAGTATTTT

clone size: .
V gene: TRBV19
J gene: TRBJ1-2
D gene: .
CDR3 protein: CASSPTGKTNYGYTF
CDR3 DNA: TGTGCCAGTAGTCCTACAGGGAAAACTAACTATGGCTACACCTTC

clone size: .
V gene: TRBV27
J gene: TRBJ2-1
D gene: TRBD2
CDR3 protein: CRTGTSGRSGYNEQFF
CDR3 DNA: TGTAGAACCGGGACTAGCGGGAGGTCTGGCTACAATGAGCAGTTCTTC

clone size: .
V gene: TRBV4-1
J gene: TRBJ2-3
D gene: TRBD1
CDR3 protein: CASSQDPTGGTDTQYF
CDR3 DNA: TGCGCCAGCAGCCAAGACCCGACAGGGGGCACAGATACGCAGTATTTT

clone size: .
V gene: TRBV5-1
J gene: TRBJ2-6
D gene: .
CDR3 protein: CASSNGGTGANVLTF
CDR3 DNA: TGCGCCAGCAGCAATGGAGGGACTGGGGCCAACGTCCTGACTTTC

clone size: .
V gene: TRBV7-9
J gene: TRBJ2-2
D gene: .
CDR3 protein: CASSFETGELFF
CDR3 DNA: TGTGCCAGCAGCTTCGAGACCGGGGAGCTGTTTTTT

clone size: .
V gene: TRBV29-1
J gene: TRBJ1-3
D gene: .
CDR3 protein: CSVGVPQGPSGNTIYF
CDR3 DNA: TGCAGCGTTGGGGTCCCTCAGGGCCCGTCTGGAAACACCATATATTTT

clone size: few
V gene: TRBV10-3
J gene: TRBJ2-2
D gene: .
CDR3 protein: CAHGAVSGGELFF
CDR3 DNA: TGTGCCCACGGTGCGGTGAGTGGCGGGGAGCTGTTTTTT

clone size: .
V gene: TRBV4-3
J gene: TRBJ2-1
D gene: TRBD2
CDR3 protein: CASSQDRASGGRNEQFF
CDR3 DNA: TGCGCCAGCAGCCAAGATCGGGCTAGCGGGGGGCGCAATGAGCAGTTCTTC

clone size: .
V gene: TRBV28
J gene: TRBJ1-4
D gene: TRBD1
CDR3 protein: CASSTGVEKLFF
CDR3 DNA: TGTGCCAGCAGTACAGGGGTTGAAAAACTGTTTTTT

clone size: .
V gene: TRBV7-2
J gene: TRBJ1-1
D gene: .
CDR3 protein: CASSLVGRVGNTEAFF
CDR3 DNA: TGTGCCAGCAGCTTAGTTGGCAGGGTCGGGAACACTGAAGCTTTCTTT

clone size: few
V gene: TRBV19
J gene: TRBJ1-4
D gene: TRBD1
CDR3 protein: CASSYSGTGHEKLFF
CDR3 DNA: TGTGCCAGTAGCTACTCCGGGACAGGGCACGAAAAACTGTTTTTT

clone size: .
V gene: TRBV6-1
J gene: TRBJ1-2
D gene: .
CDR3 protein: CASSEQQGSGYGYTF
CDR3 DNA: TGTGCCAGCAGTGAACAGCAGGGGTCAGGCTATGGCTACACCTTC

clone size: .
V gene: TRBV7-8
J gene: TRBJ2-7
D gene: .
CDR3 protein: CASSENYEQYF
CDR3 DNA: TGTGCCAGCAGCGAAAACTACGAGCAGTACTTC

clone size: .
V gene: TRBV11-2
J gene: TRBJ1-2
D gene: .
CDR3 protein: CASSPGHLDYGYTF
CDR3 DNA: TGTGCCAGCAGCCCAGGACACCTGGACTATGGCTACACCTTC

clone size: .
V gene: TRBV28
J gene: TRBJ1-2
D gene: .
CDR3 protein: CASSLGRGDGYTF
CDR3 DNA: TGTGCCAGCAGTTTAGGCAGGGGTGATGGCTACACCTTC

clone size: .
V gene: TRBV6-5
J gene: TRBJ2-2
D gene: .
CDR3 protein: CASSYGRGTGELFF
CDR3 DNA: TGTGCCAGCAGTTACGGGCGTGGCACCGGGGAGCTGTTTTTT

clone size: few
V gene: TRBV7-2
J gene: TRBJ2-1
D gene: .
CDR3 protein: CASSSSQVNEQFF
CDR3 DNA: TGTGCCAGCAGCTCTTCACAGGTGAATGAGCAGTTCTTC

clone size: few
V gene: TRBV10-3
J gene: TRBJ2-7
D gene: .
CDR3 protein: CAIRGGPDYEQYF
CDR3 DNA: TGTGCCATCAGGGGGGGTCCTGACTACGAGCAGTACTTC

clone size: .
V gene: TRBV9
J gene: TRBJ2-1
D gene: .
CDR3 protein: CASSVGLTGSSYNEQFF
CDR3 DNA: TGTGCCAGCAGCGTAGGTCTAACGGGAAGCTCCTACAATGAGCAGTTCTTC

clone size: .
V gene: TRBV28
J gene: TRBJ1-6
D gene: TRBD1
CDR3 protein: CASSLEIRGPLHF
CDR3 DNA: TGTGCCAGCAGTTTAGAAATCAGGGGGCCCCTCCACTTT

clone size: .
V gene: TRBV4-1
J gene: TRBJ2-5
D gene: .
CDR3 protein: CASSQMRDADQETQYF
CDR3 DNA: TGCGCCAGCAGCCAGATGCGGGACGCCGACCAAGAGACCCAGTACTTC

clone size: .
V gene: TRBV10-3
J gene: TRBJ1-2
D gene: .
CDR3 protein: CAISEPLPALDTGYTF
CDR3 DNA: TGTGCCATCAGTGAGCCACTACCTGCCTTGGACACTGGCTACACCTTC

clone size: few
V gene: TRBV20-1
J gene: TRBJ1-1
D gene: .
CDR3 protein: CVVADTEAFF
CDR3 DNA: TGCGTAGTAGCCGACACTGAAGCTTTCTTT